The present T cell receptor (beta chain) was sequenced within a study of CD8 T cells in ankylosing spondylitis. Concerning this clonotype itself: Its antigen remains unidentified. An end of the junction does not agree with germline; a read error may underlie this.

Making use of molecular barcodes, quantitative 5'-RACE generated TCR beta libraries. TCRdb re-called the 5' RACE reads through MiXCR, storing one row per CDR3 protein. The data contain 250,000 to 350,000 distinct CDR3 sequences, 20% to 25% of them singletons. Overall study findings and caveats: Disease-associated clonotypes exhibited CD8+ identity and were relatively infrequent in peripheral blood. Significant enrichment of disease-linked clones was reportedly seen in matched ankylosing spondylitis synovial fluid. A TCR beta motif made of fewer than 10 highly homologous variants seemed typical of ankylosing spondylitis blood.

This TCR was sampled from a female donor with ankylosing spondylitis or in good health (not recorded which). Input material: blood, either unsorted or a sorted T cell fraction (not recorded which).

DNA for the CDR3: TGTGCCAGCAGTTACCGGGCGGGAGGGCTCAAATTCCTCTTC. It translates to CASSYRAGGLKFLF. The rearrangement links TRBV6-5 to TRBJ2-1; TRBD2 matches at 9 bases. The CDR3 has 14 amino acids. Germline CDR1 and CDR2: MNHEY and SVGAGI.